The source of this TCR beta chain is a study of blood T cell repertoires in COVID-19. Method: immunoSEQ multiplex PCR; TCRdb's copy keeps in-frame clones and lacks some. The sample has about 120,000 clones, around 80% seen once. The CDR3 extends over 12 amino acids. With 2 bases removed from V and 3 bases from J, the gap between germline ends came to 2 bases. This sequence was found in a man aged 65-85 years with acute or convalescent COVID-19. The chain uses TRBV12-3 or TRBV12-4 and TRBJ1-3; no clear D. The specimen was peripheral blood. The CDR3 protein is CASSLLGNTIYF. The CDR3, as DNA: TGTGCCAGCAGTTTACTTGGAAACACCATATATTTT.